A single sample is the source of the 31 T cell receptor beta chains below, sequenced in a study of neurological immune-mediated disorders. This sample's time point: longitudinal time-point 2. Via MiXCR, TCRdb re-called the 5' RACE reads, giving one row per CDR3 protein. The sample lists 84,000 or so distinct CDR3 sequences; less than 15% were seen once. Material for sequencing was PBMCs. All receptors derive from a female donor with HTLV-1-associated myelopathy (HAM/TSP).

Many counts were recorded for this clonotype. The DNA of the CDR3 is TGTGCCAGCAGCTTCGAGAATGAGCAGTTCTTC. As protein: CASSFENEQFF. The chain carries TRBV11-1 and TRBJ2-1, with D uncertain. This CDR3 comprises 11 residues. Germline-derived CDR1 and CDR2 are SGHAT and FQDESV (reference sequence). The V end was cut by 3 bases, the J end by 7 bases, with 4 bases between. Supplemented by reference TRBV11-1 and TRBJ2-1, the full variable domain reads EAEVAQSPRYKITEKSQAVAFWCDPISGHATLYWYRQILGQGPELLVQFQDESVVDDSQLPKDRFSAERLKGVDSTLKIQPAELGDSAMYLCASSFENEQFFGPGTRLTVL.

This clonotype was picked up a small number of times. The chain joins TRBV5-1 to TRBJ1-5, with a possible D match to TRBD1 (5 bases). Germline V gene sequence: CDR1 SGHRS, CDR2 YFSETQ. V lost 2 bases, J lost 1 base, and 10 bases lay in between. This CDR3 region has 15 residues. Written as DNA, the CDR3 is TGCGCCAGCAGCTTAGAGGGGATGAGCAATCAGCCCCAGCATTTT. As protein: CASSLEGMSNQPQHF.

This clonotype was counted at least ten times. The chain uses TRBV5-5 and TRBJ2-1; D remains unclear. V gave up 3 bases and J gave up 4 bases, with 14 bases separating them. The CDR3 covers 15 residues. CDR1 and CDR2 from the germline V gene are SGHKS and YYEKEE (reference sequence). CDR3 DNA sequence: TGTGCCAGCAGCTCCTTAGGTACGTTGTACAATGAGCAGTTCTTC. It translates to CASSSLGTLYNEQFF.

This clonotype was recorded at least ten times. The rearrangement joins TRBV27 to TRBJ1-3; no definite D call. The CDR3 has 14 residues. Germline loops: CDR1 MNHEY, CDR2 SMNVEV (reference sequence). V was clipped by 0 bases and J by 0 bases, with 3 bases between them. The CDR3 sequence: CASSLSISGNTIYF. The CDR3, as DNA: TGTGCCAGCAGTTTATCGATCTCTGGAAACACCATATATTTT.

Ten or more counts support this clonotype. V gene TRBV5-5 combines with J gene TRBJ2-1; 8 nucleotides agree with TRBD1. The trim removed 1 base at V and 9 bases at J, leaving 15 bases unmatched. The germline gives CDR1 SGHKS, CDR2 YYEKEE (reference sequence). The CDR3 covers 17 residues. The CDR3, as DNA: TGTGCCAGCAGCTTGAGATTCGCGCAGGGGGCGCAGCGTGAGCAGTTCTTC. It translates to CASSLRFAQGAQREQFF. Combining the CDR3 with reference TRBV5-5 and TRBJ2-1 gives the whole variable domain DAGVTQSPTHLIKTRGQQVTLRCSPISGHKSVSWYQQVLGQGPQFIFQYYEKEERGRGNFPDRFSARQFPNYSSELNVNALLLGDSALYLCASSLRFAQGAQREQFFGPGTRLTVL.

At least ten counts were recorded for this clonotype. CDR3 in DNA: TGTGCCAGCGGCGAGTTCGACAGGGGGCCTGGGGCCAACGTCCTGACTTTC. Protein: CASGEFDRGPGANVLTF. The rearrangement joins TRBV2 to TRBJ2-6; 10 bases agree with TRBD1. V shed 8 bases and J 2 bases; nucleotides not matched to a gene: 9. CDR3 length: 17 amino acids. Germline V gene lookup returns CDR1 SNHLY and CDR2 FYNNEI.

This clonotype was seen ten or more times. The chain's CDR3 is CATMTEQNEKLFF. The CDR3 DNA is TGTGCCACTATGACAGAACAAAATGAAAAACTGTTTTTT. The chain recombines TRBV10-3 with TRBJ1-4; the D gene is possibly TRBD1 (5 bases). There are 13 residues in the CDR3. Per germline, CDR1 ENHRY and CDR2 SYGVKD. The V end was cut by 10 bases, the J end by 5 bases, with 14 bases between.

This clonotype was counted ten times or more. The genes are TRBV20-1 and TRBJ1-6; D is uncertain. The CDR3 contains 14 residues. Deletions cut 6 bases from V and 6 bases from J, with 15 bases between. Per germline, CDR1 DFQATT and CDR2 SNEGSKA (reference sequence). CDR3: CSARRGNPNSPLHF. As DNA, the CDR3 is TGCAGTGCCCGGCGGGGAAACCCTAATTCACCCCTCCACTTT.

This clonotype showed up many times. CDR3 loop: CASSLAGMNYGYTF. The CDR3 nucleotides are TGCGCCAGCAGCTTGGCCGGGATGAACTATGGCTACACCTTC. The V gene is TRBV5-1, the J gene TRBJ1-2; D is unclear. The CDR3 runs to 14 residues. Trimming took 0 bases from V and 2 from J, leaving 8 bases between them. Germline-derived CDR1 and CDR2 are SGHRS and YFSETQ.

This clonotype was recorded at least ten times. The chain uses TRBV28 and TRBJ2-6; no definite D call. This CDR3 is 15 amino acids long. Germline lookup yields CDR1 MDHEN and CDR2 SYDVKM. V lost 1 base to trimming and J lost 4 bases, with 8 bases between them. The CDR3 DNA sequence: TGTGCCAGCAGTTTATCCGGGCAAGGGGCCAACGTCCTGACTTTC. Encoded protein: CASSLSGQGANVLTF.

This clonotype showed up many times. Here the CDR3 reads CASSLPDWGGNEKLFF. The CDR3 DNA reads TGTGCCAGCAGCCTCCCGGATTGGGGGGGTAACGAAAAACTGTTTTTT. The chain employs TRBV6-5 and TRBJ1-4; D is possibly TRBD1 (5 bases). V lost 6 bases and J lost 8, with 22 bases in between. Germline V gene sequence: CDR1 MNHEY, CDR2 SVGAGI. The CDR3 contains 16 residues.

This clonotype was seen a few times. The chain has TRBV13 and TRBJ2-3; no clear D gene. The CDR3 is made up of 13 amino acids. CDR1 and CDR2 from the germline V gene are PRHDT and FYEKMQ (reference sequence). The V end lost 7 bases, the J end lost 4 bases, and 12 bases lay between the germline ends. The CDR3 DNA sequence: TGTGCCAGCACCTCACTTCCCCCAGATACGCAGTATTTT. Translated: CASTSLPPDTQYF.

Note on this clonotype: A much larger clone lies one base from this, so it may be a read error. The genes are TRBV20-1 and TRBJ2-7, with D possibly being TRBD1 or TRBD2 (5 bases each). Per the germline V gene, CDR1 is DFQATT and CDR2 is SNEGSKA (reference sequence). This CDR3 comprises 12 residues. Here the CDR3 DNA reads TGCATTGCTAGGGGCGGGCCATACGAGCAGTACTTC. Its translation: CIARGGPYEQYF.

This clonotype was observed a handful of times. The chain recombines TRBV2 with TRBJ2-1; D is ambiguous. CDR3 length: 11 residues. The V and J ends lost 6 bases and 8 bases respectively, with 8 bases between them. Germline CDR1 reads SNHLY; CDR2 reads FYNNEI. CDR3 loop: CASSEVDEQFF. CDR3 bases: TGTGCCAGCAGCGAGGTGGATGAGCAGTTCTTC. The complete variable domain, with remaining parts taken from reference TRBV2 and TRBJ2-1, reads EPEVTQTPSHQVTQMGQEVILRCVPISNHLYFYWYRQILGQKVEFLVSFYNNEISEKSEIFDDQFSVERPDGSNFTLKIRSTKLEDSAMYFCASSEVDEQFFGPGTRLTVL.

This clonotype has ten or more counts. This chain joins TRBV12-3 or TRBV12-4 and TRBJ1-2; 7 bases are a match to TRBD1. J was trimmed by 8 bases and V by 7 bases; bases with no gene match: 13. The length of the CDR3 is 14 residues. CDR3 amino acids: CASTNGTAKDGYTF. In DNA, the CDR3 is TGTGCCAGCACCAACGGGACAGCTAAGGACGGCTACACCTTC.

This clonotype has ten or more counts. The CDR3 reads CASSRSGGYGYTF. For the CDR3, the DNA is TGTGCCAGCAGCAGATCAGGGGGCTATGGCTACACCTTC. This sequence joins TRBV12-3 or TRBV12-4 and TRBJ1-2, with 7 bases fitting TRBD1. CDR3 size: 13 residues. J gave up 4 bases and V 6 bases, and 5 bases lay outside the gene matches.

The gene calls are TRBV28 and TRBJ2-1; 12 bases fit TRBD1. V was pared by 8 bases and J by 8 bases, with 10 bases of the junction left unmatched. Per germline, CDR1 MDHEN and CDR2 SYDVKM. CDR3 length equals 15 residues. As DNA, the CDR3 is TGTGCCAGCTACCGGTCGGGACAGGGGGCCGATGAGCAGTTCTTC. Amino acids: CASYRSGQGADEQFF.

This clonotype occurred a few times. The CDR3 region has the DNA TGTGCCACCAGTGACCCGAGGGGGACCACCGGGGAGCTGTTTTTT. It translates to CATSDPRGTTGELFF. This chain connects TRBV24-1 to TRBJ2-2, with D perhaps TRBD1 (6 bases). Germline V gene sequence: CDR1 KGHDR, CDR2 SFDVKD. V was shortened by 4 bases and J by 4 bases, with 12 bases between the two germline ends. The CDR3 covers 15 residues.

This clonotype has ten or more counts. The chain has TRBV5-1 and TRBJ1-2; 8 bases align to TRBD1. Germline V gene sequence: CDR1 SGHRS, CDR2 YFSETQ. After removal of 4 bases from V and 8 bases from J, the junction contained 7 bases not matched to a gene. The CDR3 runs to 13 residues. CDR3 nucleotides: TGCGCCAGCAGCCTGGACAGGGACAGCGGCTACACCTTC. Translated: CASSLDRDSGYTF.

This clonotype was found many times. The rearrangement links TRBV5-6 to TRBJ1-2; 7 nucleotides match TRBD1. Germline CDR1 is SGHDT and CDR2 is YYEEEE. V lost 0 bases to trimming and J lost 2 bases; unmatched junction nucleotides: 4. The CDR3 is 15 residues long. The CDR3, as DNA: TGTGCCAGCAGCTTGGTGGGACAGCCCAACTATGGCTACACCTTC. The encoded protein is CASSLVGQPNYGYTF.

This clonotype was seen more than once but under ten times. The V and J genes are TRBV12-3 or TRBV12-4 and TRBJ2-7; D possibly corresponds to TRBD2 (6 bases). V was shortened by 5 bases and J by 2 bases, with 13 bases between the two germline ends. This CDR3 comprises 14 residues. The CDR3 DNA is TGTGCCAGCAGTCCTAGGGACTCTCCCTACGAGCAGTACTTC. Translated: CASSPRDSPYEQYF.

Regarding this clonotype: It may be a read error: a sequence one base away is much more abundant. The chain has TRBV5-1 and TRBJ2-7; perhaps TRBD2 as D (6 bases). CDR3 length: 12 amino acids. CDR1 is SGHRS and CDR2 is YFSETQ in the germline V gene. CDR3 sequence reads: CSSTWTEGEQYF. CDR3 DNA sequence: TGCTCCAGCACCTGGACGGAGGGGGAGCAGTACTTC.

This clonotype was seen ten or more times. This rearrangement joins TRBV5-1 to TRBJ2-3, with 11 bases matching TRBD2. Germline CDR1 reads SGHRS; CDR2 reads YFSETQ. The V segment lost 4 bases and the J segment 1 base; nucleotides outside the gene matches: 8. This CDR3 has 17 amino acids. CDR3 sequence (DNA): TGCGCCAGCAGCCCTTTAGCGGGGGGGCTCGGCACAGATACGCAGTATTTT. It codes for CASSPLAGGLGTDTQYF.

This clonotype has ten or more counts. The chain employs TRBV6-2 or TRBV6-3 and TRBJ1-6; D not certain. Trimming took off 2 bases at V and 0 bases at J, with 5 bases between the two ends. CDR1 and CDR2 (germline): MNHEY, SVGEGT. This CDR3 has 15 amino acids. The CDR3 nucleotides read TGTGCCAGCAGTTACAAGAGCTCCTATAATTCACCCCTCCACTTT. Protein: CASSYKSSYNSPLHF.

Ten or more counts support this clonotype. The rearrangement joins TRBV20-1 to TRBJ1-2; D is possibly TRBD1 (5 bases). The CDR3 has 14 residues. Germline loops: CDR1 DFQATT, CDR2 SNEGSKA (reference sequence). V was shortened by 3 bases and J by 3 bases, with 14 bases between the two germline ends. The CDR3 DNA is TGCAGTGCTAGTAGGGGTTCTCGCTACTATGGCTACACCTTC. This gives the protein CSASRGSRYYGYTF.

The sample holds many counts of this clonotype. J is TRBJ2-5 and V is TRBV2, with TRBD1 identical over 8 bases. V lost 7 bases and J lost 4; bases outside the gene matches: 2. CDR3 length equals 12 residues. Germline CDR1 and CDR2: SNHLY and FYNNEI. DNA for the CDR3: TGTGCCAGCAACCAGGGGGCAGAGACCCAGTACTTC. This gives the protein CASNQGAETQYF.

In its sample, this clonotype was seen many times. The chain combines TRBV24-1 with TRBJ2-3, with D possibly TRBD1 on 5 matching bases. V gave up 0 bases and J gave up 6 bases, with 9 bases separating them. Germline V gives CDR1 KGHDR, CDR2 SFDVKD. The CDR3 length is 14 residues. Here the CDR3 reads CATSDLAGWDTQYF. Written as DNA, the CDR3 is TGTGCCACCAGTGATTTGGCAGGGTGGGATACGCAGTATTTT.

The chain employs TRBV20-1 and TRBJ2-2; either TRBD1 or TRBD2 may supply D (6 bases each). The length of the CDR3 is 14 residues. Trimming shortened V by 3 bases and J by 7 bases, and 15 bases separated the two germline ends. Germline CDR1 and CDR2: DFQATT and SNEGSKA (reference sequence). The DNA of the CDR3 is TGCAGTGCTAGGGACGGGGGCGAGGTCGGGGAGCTGTTTTTT. As protein: CSARDGGEVGELFF.

This clonotype was recorded a few times. The chain carries TRBV18 and TRBJ1-5; D perhaps matches TRBD1 (5 bases). The CDR3 is 13 amino acids. CDR1 KGHSH and CDR2 LQKENI come from the germline V gene. Trimming cost V 8 bases and J 2 bases, with 10 bases left between them. In DNA, the CDR3 is TGTGCCAGCGTCCGGGACCGCAATCAGCCCCAGCATTTT. This gives the protein CASVRDRNQPQHF. The complete variable domain, with remaining parts taken from reference TRBV18 and TRBJ1-5, reads NAGVMQNPRHLVRRRGQEARLRCSPMKGHSHVYWYRQLPEEGLKFMVYLQKENIIDESGMPKERFSAEFPKEGPSILRIQQVVRGDSAAYFCASVRDRNQPQHFGDGTRLSIL.

This clonotype was detected many times. This chain links TRBV28 with TRBJ2-7; possibly TRBD1 for D (6 bases). This CDR3 has 12 amino acids. The V end lost 3 bases, the J end lost 5 bases, and 8 bases lay between the germline ends. Germline V gives CDR1 MDHEN, CDR2 SYDVKM. CDR3: CASSFSGDEQYF. Here the CDR3 DNA reads TGTGCCAGCAGTTTTTCAGGGGACGAGCAGTACTTC.

Many counts were recorded for this clonotype. V gene TRBV5-6 combines with J gene TRBJ2-1, with D possibly TRBD1 on 6 matching bases. Germline V gives CDR1 SGHDT, CDR2 YYEEEE. The CDR3 covers 13 residues. V was clipped by 6 bases and J by 4 bases, with 11 bases between them. This chain's CDR3 is CASKDSLYNEQFF. CDR3 sequence (DNA): TGTGCCAGCAAGGACAGTCTTTACAATGAGCAGTTCTTC.